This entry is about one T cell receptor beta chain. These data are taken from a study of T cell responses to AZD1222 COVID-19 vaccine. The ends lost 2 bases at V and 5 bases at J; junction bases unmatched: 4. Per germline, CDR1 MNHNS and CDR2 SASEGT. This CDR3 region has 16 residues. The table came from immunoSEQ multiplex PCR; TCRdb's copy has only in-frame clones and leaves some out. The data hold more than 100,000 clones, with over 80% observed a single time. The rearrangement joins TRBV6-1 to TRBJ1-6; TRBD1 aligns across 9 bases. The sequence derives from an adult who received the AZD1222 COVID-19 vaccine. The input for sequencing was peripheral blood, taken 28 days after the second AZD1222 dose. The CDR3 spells CASSESTGGNNSPLHF. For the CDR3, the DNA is TGTGCCAGCAGTGAATCGACAGGGGGAAATAATTCACCCCTCCACTTT.